One T cell receptor beta chain is described in this entry. The antigen is not known. There are 15 residues in the CDR3. The V segment lost 3 bases and the J segment 8 bases; nucleotides outside the gene matches: 10. Germline lookup yields CDR1 MRHNA and CDR2 SNTAGT. These data originate in a study of T cell repertoires in cytomegalovirus infection. About the research overall: CMV epitopes used comprised recently identified HLA-C-restricted ones and well-studied HLA-B-restricted ones.

TCRdb redid the calling of the reads with MiXCR, one entry per CDR3 protein. The repertoire holds hundreds of thousands of distinct CDR3 sequences, with 30% to 40% as singletons. The source is a human donor in good health (CMV status not recorded). Some clones in this sample may be carry-over from other donors' samples. The genes are TRBV6-4 and TRBJ2-1; TRBD2 agrees at 7 bases. Sequenced here: cultured CD8+ T cells from PBMCs, sampled from culture after CMV antigen stimulation. CDR3 in DNA: TGTGCCAGCAGTGAATGGGGGGGAGATCGGGATGAGCAGTTCTTC. Its translation is CASSEWGGDRDEQFF.